Listed below are T cell receptor beta chains from one sample, sequenced in a study of response to subunit inactivated influenza vaccine. MiXCR, applied by TCRdb to the RT-PCR reads, yields one record per CDR3 protein. Among 150,000 to 200,000 distinct CDR3 sequences listed, 9.5% to 13% were seen once. The sequences come from non-naive T cells sorted from PBMCs, collected more than 35 days after vaccination. These receptors all stem from a man in his fifties who received an inactivated influenza vaccine. Each CDR3 is given with its conserved first and last residue.

j_call v_call cdr3_aa
TRBJ2-7 TRBV28 CASSRTSGRAEQYF
TRBJ2-7 TRBV24-1 CATSEPSSGIFYEQYF
TRBJ2-2 TRBV11-2 CASSPPWGQPNTGELFF
TRBJ2-7 TRBV5-1 CASSPDPTGVVYEQYF
TRBJ2-5 TRBV20-1 CSAHGARGETQYF
TRBJ2-1 TRBV5-4 CASSLRRRGANEQFF
TRBJ2-7 TRBV7-9 CASGTANYEQYF
TRBJ2-1 TRBV19 CASSRDQGVFGRTKVGKQFF
TRBJ2-7 TRBV28 CASSRTGEEYEQYF
TRBJ2-7 TRBV6-2/TRBV6-3 CASSDDYEQYF
TRBJ2-1 TRBV14 CASSTTAGSSYNEQFF
TRBJ1-4 TRBV3-1 CASSQDPQKLGEKLFF
TRBJ2-1 TRBV7-2 CASSTMGQEQFF
TRBJ1-3 TRBV4-2 CASSQDFPGNTIYF
TRBJ2-7 TRBV6-5 CASSYSSSQRGGSYEQYF
TRBJ2-6 TRBV28 CASRYGTANVLTF
TRBJ2-3 TRBV15 CATSRDHSGSPDTQYF
TRBJ2-7 TRBV4-1 CASSQGPDSYEQYF
TRBJ2-1 TRBV12-3/TRBV12-4 CASSMTGTAYNEQFF
TRBJ1-2 TRBV16 CASRLTANYGYTF
TRBJ2-2 TRBV20-1 CSAPEAGHNTGELFF
TRBJ2-7 TRBV12-3/TRBV12-4 CASSLVVGAEQYF
TRBJ1-6 TRBV6-2/TRBV6-3 CASSYEPGYYRSPLHF
TRBJ2-7 TRBV5-1 CASSLVEGGSFSYEQYF
TRBJ1-1 TRBV28 CASSFPGNTEAFF
TRBJ2-7 TRBV6-5 CASSYQAGYSYEQYF
TRBJ1-1 TRBV6-2/TRBV6-3 CASSYSSRTDTEAFF
TRBJ2-1 TRBV6-2/TRBV6-3 CASSYLLDEQFF
TRBJ2-3 TRBV6-1 CASRRTGGTDTQYF
TRBJ2-7 TRBV4-2 CASSQVGTSGAYEQYF
TRBJ2-2 TRBV5-1 CASMYGTSNTGELFF
TRBJ1-5 TRBV12-3/TRBV12-4 CASSHEDRGHQPQHF
TRBJ2-1 TRBV28 CASSLSGNEQFF
TRBJ2-1 TRBV5-1 CASSLTGLAGANEQFF
TRBJ2-3 TRBV7-2 CASSLGTGSPTQYF
TRBJ2-3 TRBV6-2/TRBV6-3 CASSYRDTWESWSTDTQYF
TRBJ2-1 TRBV6-6 CASSPALREQFF
TRBJ1-3 TRBV2 CASTRDISGNTIYF
TRBJ1-5 TRBV5-5 CASSWITGGGGQPQHF
TRBJ2-1 TRBV6-2/TRBV6-3 CATTELAGENEQFF
TRBJ2-7 TRBV7-4 CASSLLDRTYEQYF
TRBJ2-6 TRBV7-9 CASSTTVIASGANVLTF
TRBJ2-3 TRBV6-2/TRBV6-3 CASSWTGHTQYF
TRBJ2-1 TRBV7-2 CASSLRLAGEQFF
TRBJ1-5 TRBV12-3/TRBV12-4 CASSQGQPNQPQHF
TRBJ2-7 TRBV27 CASSFSGGYFYEQYF
TRBJ1-1 TRBV4-3 CASSLDMNTEAFF
TRBJ1-4 TRBV24-1 CATSDSGTGASEKLFF
TRBJ2-2 TRBV7-4 CASSLERFGRGLFGELFF
TRBJ1-5 TRBV24-1 CATSDSGGSGQPQHF
TRBJ2-1 TRBV5-1 CASSLGRGGLFF
TRBJ1-2 TRBV6-5 CASSYRDSHLYGYTF
TRBJ2-5 TRBV24-1 CATSDGYSSGETQYF
TRBJ1-2 TRBV30 CAWTGQGRNIHGYTF
TRBJ2-1 TRBV7-9 CAFGRGGLYNEQFF
TRBJ2-3 TRBV6-5 CASSYSAPGRDTDTQYF
TRBJ2-2 TRBV9 CASSVEAKGTGELFF